This paragraph reports one T cell receptor beta chain. The table came from immunoSEQ multiplex PCR; TCRdb's copy has only in-frame clones and leaves some out. The data show about 86,000 clones, over 80% seen once. These data are taken from a study of blood T cell repertoires in COVID-19. Study-wide background: Some COVID-19 samples were acute and others convalescent; all came from the United States, Italy and Spain. PBMCs, B-cell-depleted T cells, or T cells provided the cDNA or gDNA that made up the material.

The V segment lost 6 bases and the J segment 2 bases; nucleotides outside the gene matches: 3. The germline V gene has CDR1 SGHNT and CDR2 YENEEA. The CDR3 runs 13 residues. Material: peripheral blood. The receptor comes from a woman of 80 years or more with active or convalescent COVID-19. This sequence joins TRBV11-3 and TRBJ1-2; 7 positions match TRBD1. The CDR3 protein is CASSQQGNYGYTF. The CDR3 DNA reads as TGTGCCAGCAGTCAACAGGGGAACTATGGCTACACCTTC.